This T cell receptor (beta chain) was recorded in a study of control samples from healthy donors and cancer patients. Measured with immunoSEQ multiplex PCR; TCRdb has only the in-frame clones, and not every one. Here the sample spans 150,000 or so clones, about 90% being singletons. V lost 7 bases, J lost 3 bases, and 7 bases stayed unmatched. The CDR3 covers 15 residues. The germline gives CDR1 LNHDA, CDR2 SQIVND (reference sequence). V is TRBV19 and J is TRBJ1-5; the match to TRBD1 covers 9 bases. Sequenced input: blood. The TCR sequence derives from a young man in good health. CDR3 bases: TGTGCCAGTACCATCGGGACAGGGTCCAATCAGCCCCAGCATTTT. Encoded protein: CASTIGTGSNQPQHF.